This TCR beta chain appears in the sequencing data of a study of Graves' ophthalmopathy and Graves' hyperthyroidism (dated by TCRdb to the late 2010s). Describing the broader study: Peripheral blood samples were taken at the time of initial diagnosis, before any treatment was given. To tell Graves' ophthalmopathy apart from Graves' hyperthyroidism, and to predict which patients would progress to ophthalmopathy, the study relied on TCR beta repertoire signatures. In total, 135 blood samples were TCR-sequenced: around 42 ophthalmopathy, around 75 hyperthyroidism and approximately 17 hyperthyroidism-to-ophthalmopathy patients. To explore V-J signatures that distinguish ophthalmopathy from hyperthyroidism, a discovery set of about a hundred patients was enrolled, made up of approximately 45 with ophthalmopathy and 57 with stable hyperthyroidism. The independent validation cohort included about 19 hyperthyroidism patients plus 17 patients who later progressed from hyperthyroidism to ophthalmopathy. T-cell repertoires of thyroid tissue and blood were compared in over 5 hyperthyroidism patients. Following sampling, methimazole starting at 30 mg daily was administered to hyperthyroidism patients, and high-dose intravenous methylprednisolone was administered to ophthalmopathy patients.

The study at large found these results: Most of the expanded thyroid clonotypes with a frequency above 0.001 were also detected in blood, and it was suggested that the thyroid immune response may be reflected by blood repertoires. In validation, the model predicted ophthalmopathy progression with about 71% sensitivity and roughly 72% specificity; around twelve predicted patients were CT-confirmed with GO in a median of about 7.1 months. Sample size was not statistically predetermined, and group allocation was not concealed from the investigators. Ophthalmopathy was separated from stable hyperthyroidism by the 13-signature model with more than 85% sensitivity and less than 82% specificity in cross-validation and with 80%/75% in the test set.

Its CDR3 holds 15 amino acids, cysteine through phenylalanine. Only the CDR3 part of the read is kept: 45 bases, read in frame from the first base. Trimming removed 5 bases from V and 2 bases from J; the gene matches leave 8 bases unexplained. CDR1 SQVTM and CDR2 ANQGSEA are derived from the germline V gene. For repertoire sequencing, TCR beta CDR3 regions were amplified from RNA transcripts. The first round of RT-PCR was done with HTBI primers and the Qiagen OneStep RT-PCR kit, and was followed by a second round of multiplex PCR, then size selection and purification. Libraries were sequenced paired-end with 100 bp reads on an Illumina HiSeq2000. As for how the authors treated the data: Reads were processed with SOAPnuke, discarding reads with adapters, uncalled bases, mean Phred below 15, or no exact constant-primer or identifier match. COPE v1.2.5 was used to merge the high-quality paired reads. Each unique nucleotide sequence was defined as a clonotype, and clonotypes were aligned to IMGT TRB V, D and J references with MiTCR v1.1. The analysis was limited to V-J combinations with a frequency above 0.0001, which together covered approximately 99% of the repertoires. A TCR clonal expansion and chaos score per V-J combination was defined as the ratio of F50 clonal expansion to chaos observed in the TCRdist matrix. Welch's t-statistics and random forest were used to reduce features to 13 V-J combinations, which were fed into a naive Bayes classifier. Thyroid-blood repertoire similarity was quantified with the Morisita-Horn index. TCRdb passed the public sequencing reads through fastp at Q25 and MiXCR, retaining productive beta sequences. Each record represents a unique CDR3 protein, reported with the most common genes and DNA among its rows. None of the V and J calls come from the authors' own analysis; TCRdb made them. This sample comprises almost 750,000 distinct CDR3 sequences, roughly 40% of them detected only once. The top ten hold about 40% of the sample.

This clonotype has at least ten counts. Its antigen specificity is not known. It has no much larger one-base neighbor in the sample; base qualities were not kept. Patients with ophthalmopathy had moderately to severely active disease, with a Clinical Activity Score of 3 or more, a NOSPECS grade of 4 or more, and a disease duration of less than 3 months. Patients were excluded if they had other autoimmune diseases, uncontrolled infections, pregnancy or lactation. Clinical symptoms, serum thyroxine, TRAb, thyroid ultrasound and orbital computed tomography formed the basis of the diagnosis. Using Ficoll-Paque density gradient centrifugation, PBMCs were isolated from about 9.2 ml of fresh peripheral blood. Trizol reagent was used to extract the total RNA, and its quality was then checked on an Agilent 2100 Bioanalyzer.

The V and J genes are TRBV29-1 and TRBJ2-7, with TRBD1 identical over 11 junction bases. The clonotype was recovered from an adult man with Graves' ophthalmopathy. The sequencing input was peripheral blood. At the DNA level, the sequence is TGCAGCGTTTCTAGCGGGACAGGGGGACCCTACGAGCAGTACTTC. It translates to CSVSSGTGGPYEQYF.